This passage covers 27 T cell receptor beta chains from one sample sequenced in a study of CD8 T cells in ankylosing spondylitis. Overall study results and limits: Several highly homologous variants made up a TCR beta motif, and this motif appeared characteristic of ankylosing spondylitis blood.

One entry per CDR3 protein results from TCRdb running MiXCR on the 5' RACE reads. This repertoire shows approximately 400,000 distinct CDR3 sequences, roughly 26% found once; its top ten account for roughly 0.8%. These receptors lack a known antigen. Sequencing was carried out using blood, either unsorted or a sorted T cell fraction (not recorded which). The receptors originated from a male donor with ankylosing spondylitis.

In its sample, this clonotype was seen a few times. The rearrangement links TRBV11-2 to TRBJ2-7; D unclear. Trimming removed 3 bases from V and 7 bases from J, with 10 bases in between. Germline-derived CDR1 and CDR2 are SGHAT and FQNNGV. The CDR3 spans 12 residues. The CDR3 sequence: CASSLPVEEQYF. The CDR3 DNA is TGTGCCAGCAGCTTGCCCGTAGAAGAGCAGTACTTC.

This chain uses TRBV4-2 with TRBJ1-1; D is unclear. V lost 6 bases to trimming and J lost 6 bases, with 14 bases between them. This CDR3 has 13 residues. Germline-derived CDR1 and CDR2 are LGHNA and YNFKEQ. The CDR3 sequence is CASREQPRPEAFF. In DNA, the CDR3 is TGTGCCAGCAGAGAACAGCCCAGGCCTGAAGCTTTCTTT.

This clonotype has more than one count but fewer than ten. The V and J genes are TRBV7-8 and TRBJ2-2; 9 nucleotides align to TRBD2. With 5 bases clipped from V and 0 bases from J, the junction kept 7 bases outside the gene matches. CDR1 SGHVS and CDR2 FQNEAQ come from the germline V gene. The CDR3 totals 17 residues. CDR3 residues: CASSPSSGISNTGELFF. CDR3 nucleotide sequence: TGTGCCAGCAGCCCCTCTAGCGGGATTTCGAACACCGGGGAGCTGTTTTTT.

This clonotype was found once. This chain connects TRBV7-6 to TRBJ2-7, with D tentatively TRBD1 or TRBD2 (6 bases each). Germline V CDR1 and CDR2: SGHVS, FNYEAQ. V was clipped by 10 bases and J by 3 bases, with 7 bases between them. The CDR3 runs 10 residues. The CDR3 is CAKGGYEQYV. The CDR3 bases are TGTGCCAAGGGGGGCTACGAGCAGTACGTC.

This clonotype was counted only a few times. This chain joins TRBV5-1 and TRBJ2-3; perhaps TRBD2 as D (6 bases). V was trimmed by 2 bases and J by 5 bases, leaving 18 bases between them. CDR1 SGHRS and CDR2 YFSETQ come from the germline V gene. This CDR3 spans 16 amino acids. CDR3: CASSFTVGGAVDTQYF. In DNA, the CDR3 is TGCGCCAGCAGCTTCACAGTAGGAGGGGCGGTAGATACGCAGTATTTT.

V usage is TRBV11-2 and J usage is TRBJ2-1, with D possibly TRBD2 on 7 matching bases. The V end lost 5 bases, the J end lost 10 bases, and 24 bases lay between the germline ends. Germline V gene sequence: CDR1 SGHAT, CDR2 FQNNGV. The CDR3 has 16 residues. The CDR3 DNA follows: TGTGCCAGCAGCCCCCCATGGGTAAGGGGGGGAGGGGAGCAGTTCTTC. This translates into CASSPPWVRGGGEQFF.

J is TRBJ1-2 and V is TRBV30; D not resolved. V lost 0 bases and J lost 5, with 10 bases in between. CDR1 GTSNPN and CDR2 SVGIG come from the germline V gene (reference sequence). The CDR3 length is 13 residues. The CDR3 spells CAWSVLGSYGYTF. In DNA form, the CDR3 reads TGTGCCTGGAGTGTATTGGGATCATATGGCTACACCTTC.

The J gene is TRBJ1-5, the V gene TRBV20-1, with TRBD1 as a possible D gene (6 bases). Germline V CDR1 and CDR2: DFQATT, SNEGSKA (reference sequence). The CDR3 is 15 amino acids. The ends were cut back, 3 bases at V and 7 bases at J, with 19 bases in the middle. The CDR3 nucleotides are TGCAGTGCTAGGGTAGCCGGGCAGGGGCGGCAGCCCCAGCATTTT. This codes for CSARVAGQGRQPQHF.

This clonotype was counted between two and nine times. The rearrangement uses TRBV19 and TRBJ2-4, with 10 bases aligning to TRBD1. From germline, CDR1 is LNHDA and CDR2 SQIVND (reference sequence). V was pared by 4 bases and J by 7 bases, with 1 base of the junction left unmatched. This CDR3 is built from 13 residues. In nucleotides, the CDR3 is TGTGCCAGTAGTAGACAGGGGGCTAACATTCAGTACTTC. It translates to CASSRQGANIQYF.

V and J are TRBV20-1 and TRBJ1-1; 7 bases agree with TRBD1. The V segment lost 6 bases and the J segment 4 bases; nucleotides outside the gene matches: 5. Germline V gives CDR1 DFQATT, CDR2 SNEGSKA (reference sequence). The CDR3 sequence is 12 residues long. The CDR3 bases are TGCAGTGCCGACCGACAGGGCACTGAAGCTTTCTTT. Residues: CSADRQGTEAFF.

The gene calls are TRBV10-2 and TRBJ2-2; D may be TRBD2 (6 bases). The germline CDR1 and CDR2 sequences are WSHSY and SAAADI. V dropped 6 bases and J dropped 8 bases, with 10 bases sitting between them. The CDR3 runs to 12 residues. CDR3 DNA: TGCGCCAGCAGGTGGGGGGAGGGGGAGCTGTTTTTT. Encoded protein: CASRWGEGELFF.

V gene TRBV5-1 combines with J gene TRBJ2-2, with D uncertain. V shed 7 bases and J shed 0 bases, with 13 bases lying between them. Germline V gives CDR1 SGHRS, CDR2 YFSETQ. CDR3 length equals 15 residues. The CDR3, as DNA: TGCGCCAGCGCCTCGGGTCCAGCGAACACCGGGGAGCTGTTTTTT. Translating gives CASASGPANTGELFF. The variable domain in full, with the rest retrieved from reference TRBV5-1 and TRBJ2-2, is KAGVTQTPRYLIKTRGQQVTLSCSPISGHRSVSWYQQTPGQGLQFLFEYFSETQRNKGNFPGRFSGRQFSNSRSEMNVSTLELGDSALYLCASASGPANTGELFFGEGSRLTVL.

V and J are TRBV7-8 and TRBJ1-1, with D hard to call. CDR1 is SGHVS and CDR2 is FQNEAQ in the germline V gene. V was shortened by 5 bases and J by 7 bases, with 8 bases between the two germline ends. The CDR3 covers 11 residues. CDR3 loop: CASSPLVEAFF. CDR3 DNA sequence: TGTGCCAGCAGCCCCTTGGTTGAAGCTTTCTTT.

This clonotype occurred a few times. The chain recombines TRBV3-1 with TRBJ1-3, with a weak D call TRBD1 (5 bases). Germline CDR1 LGHDT, CDR2 YNNKEL (reference sequence). V was cut by 4 bases and J by 4 bases, with 14 bases left in between. The CDR3 consists of 15 residues. Here the CDR3 DNA reads TGTGCCAGCAGCCTAGGGGCCTCGGGAGGAAACACCATATATTTT. Residues: CASSLGASGGNTIYF.

The chain couples TRBV4-2 to TRBJ2-5; 9 bases match TRBD1. Germline values: CDR1 LGHNA, CDR2 YNFKEQ. This CDR3 region has 16 residues. V was pared by 6 bases and J by 4 bases, with 12 bases of the junction left unmatched. CDR3 amino acids: CASRFLGQGKTETQYF. DNA for the CDR3: TGTGCCAGCAGATTTCTCGGACAGGGGAAGACAGAGACCCAGTACTTC.

This clonotype has a handful of counts. The chain uses TRBV20-1 and TRBJ1-5; 8 positions match TRBD1. Losses at the gene ends were 0 bases for V and 12 bases for J; bases not matched to a gene: 7. Germline CDR1 DFQATT, CDR2 SNEGSKA (reference sequence). The CDR3 covers 13 residues. The CDR3 DNA reads TGCAGTGCTAGAGACAGGGGGCCCTGGGACCAGCATTTT. This sequence encodes CSARDRGPWDQHF.

This chain connects TRBV30 to TRBJ1-1, with D maybe TRBD1 (5 bases). The CDR3 consists of 13 residues. With 4 bases removed from V and 7 bases from J, the gap between germline ends came to 16 bases. Germline CDR1 GTSNPN, CDR2 SVGIG (reference sequence). This CDR3 reads CAWTAAGEVEAFF. CDR3 bases: TGTGCCTGGACCGCCGCGGGGGAGGTTGAAGCTTTCTTT.

This clonotype appeared once. The genes are TRBV11-2 and TRBJ2-3, with 7 positions matching TRBD1. Germline V gene data show CDR1 as SGHAT and CDR2 as FQNNGV. There are 16 residues in the CDR3. V shed 5 bases and J 0 bases; nucleotides not matched to a gene: 8. CDR3 sequence: CASSQVWGQSTDTQYF. CDR3 coding DNA: TGTGCCAGCAGCCAAGTATGGGGACAGAGCACAGATACGCAGTATTTT. Full variable domain (outside the CDR3, taken from reference TRBV11-2 and TRBJ2-3): EAGVAQSPRYKIIEKRQSVAFWCNPISGHATLYWYQQILGQGPKLLIQFQNNGVVDDSQLPKDRFSAERLKGVDSTLKIQPAKLEDSAVYLCASSQVWGQSTDTQYFGPGTRLTVL.

The chain joins TRBV3-1 to TRBJ2-3; 8 nucleotides match TRBD2. The CDR3 has 18 amino acids. The V segment lost 1 base and the J segment 4 bases; nucleotides outside the gene matches: 13. Germline CDR1 is LGHDT and CDR2 is YNNKEL (reference sequence). CDR3 nucleotides: TGTGCCAGCAGCCAAGGTTGGACTAGCATGATCTCCTCAGATACGCAGTATTTT. Its translation: CASSQGWTSMISSDTQYF.

This clonotype turned up a few times. The chain joins TRBV20-1 to TRBJ2-1; 10 nucleotides align to TRBD2. This CDR3 comprises 17 residues. Unmatched junction bases numbered 10, after V lost 5 bases and J lost 0 bases. CDR1 is DFQATT and CDR2 is SNEGSKA in the germline V gene (reference sequence). For the CDR3, the DNA is TGCAGTGCTGTAGTGGCGGCTAGCGGGAGCTCCTACAATGAGCAGTTCTTC. Its protein is CSAVVAASGSSYNEQFF.

In this sample, this clonotype turned up many times. The chain recombines TRBV20-1 with TRBJ1-2, with no clear D. CDR1 is DFQATT, CDR2 SNEGSKA, per germline (reference sequence). Trimming pared 4 bases from V and 1 base from J, leaving 19 bases between. This CDR3 region has 16 residues. This CDR3 is CSAISIRRTINYGYTF. The CDR3 DNA is TGCAGTGCTATATCAATTCGACGGACCATTAACTATGGCTACACCTTC.

This chain links TRBV20-1 with TRBJ2-1, with 7 bases lining up with TRBD1. The CDR3 spans 13 residues. Germline CDR1 DFQATT, CDR2 SNEGSKA (reference sequence). The trim removed 6 bases at V and 3 bases at J, leaving 5 bases unmatched. CDR3 loop: CSARQGNYNEQFF. The CDR3 bases are TGCAGTGCGAGACAGGGTAACTACAATGAGCAGTTCTTC.

With regard to this clonotype: The junction shows a germline mismatch at one end, possibly a read error. This sequence joins TRBV20-1 and TRBJ2-3; 11 bases map to TRBD2. The CDR3 runs 19 residues. Germline assignment: CDR1 DFQATT and CDR2 SNEGSKA (reference sequence). The DNA for the CDR3 is TGCAGTGCTGACAGAGGGACTAGCGGAGATTTTTGGGGCACTGATACGCAGTATTTT. This encodes CSADRGTSGDFWGTDTQYF.

The V call is TRBV24-1, the J call TRBJ2-7, with TRBD1 matching over 7 bases. The V gene's germline CDR1 is KGHDR and CDR2 SFDVKD. The CDR3 extends over 14 amino acids. V lost 4 bases to trimming and J lost 2 bases; unmatched junction nucleotides: 4. The CDR3 protein is CATSDPGQPYEQYV. CDR3 sequence (DNA): TGTGCCACCAGTGACCCGGGACAGCCCTACGAGCAGTACGTC.

The chain has TRBV20-1 and TRBJ2-5; D remains ambiguous. V lost 1 base to trimming and J lost 1 base, with 10 bases between them. Per the germline V gene, CDR1 is DFQATT and CDR2 is SNEGSKA (reference sequence). The CDR3 extends over 14 amino acids. CDR3 in amino acids: CSARVARIQETQYF. The DNA for the CDR3 is TGCAGTGCTAGAGTGGCGCGAATCCAAGAGACCCAGTACTTC.

V usage is TRBV5-1 and J usage is TRBJ2-1, with 8 bases lining up with TRBD2. Unmatched junction bases numbered 6, after V lost 0 bases and J lost 4 bases. This CDR3 has 16 amino acids. Germline V gene sequence: CDR1 SGHRS, CDR2 YFSETQ. The CDR3, as DNA: TGCGCCAGCAGCTTGGATGGCGGGAGGACTTACAATGAGCAGTTCTTC. It encodes CASSLDGGRTYNEQFF.

This clonotype was seen only a few times. The rearrangement links TRBV20-1 to TRBJ1-2, with no clear D. Per germline, CDR1 DFQATT and CDR2 SNEGSKA (reference sequence). This CDR3 is built from 16 residues. Trimming shortened V by 3 bases and J by 4 bases, and 21 bases separated the two germline ends. The CDR3 DNA reads TGCAGTGCTAGTTGGTCCCCAGACACCGAGCCCTATGGCTACACCTTC. Protein sequence: CSASWSPDTEPYGYTF.